This entry lists 5 T cell receptor beta chains sequenced from one sample in a study of T cells in Graves' hyperthyroidism and ophthalmopathy. TCR beta CDR3 regions were amplified from RNA transcripts. HTBI primers drove first-round RT-PCR of the TCR CDR3. TCRdb itself ran the multiplex PCR reads through MiXCR, one entry per CDR3 protein. Of a few hundred thousand distinct CDR3 sequences detected, around 45% appear once; the ten largest clones hold about 7.8%. What was sequenced was peripheral blood or thyroid tissue (not recorded which). Receptors originate from a woman in her late teens or twenties with Graves' hyperthyroidism.

This clonotype was observed at least ten times. The rearrangement links TRBV7-9 to TRBJ1-2; D might be TRBD1 (6 bases). Trimming shortened V by 3 bases and J by 13 bases, and 12 bases separated the two germline ends. This CDR3 has 11 amino acids. Per germline, CDR1 SEHNR and CDR2 FQNEAQ (reference sequence). CDR3 protein: CASSLWTVITF. The DNA for the CDR3 is TGTGCCAGCAGCTTGTGGACAGTTATCACCTTC.

At least ten counts were recorded for this clonotype. This rearrangement joins TRBV2 to TRBJ1-4, with D unclear. Germline V CDR1 and CDR2: SNHLY, FYNNEI. This CDR3 is built from 15 residues. Trimming removed 8 bases from V and 3 bases from J, with 16 bases in between. CDR3 region: CASSPKGYPNEKLFF. The CDR3 region has the DNA TGTGCCAGCTCTCCAAAAGGATACCCTAATGAAAAACTGTTTTTT.

The chain is built from TRBV19 and TRBJ2-7; 7 nucleotides align to TRBD1. J was trimmed by 0 bases and V by 8 bases; bases with no gene match: 7. This CDR3 spans 14 amino acids. Germline V gene data show CDR1 as LNHDA and CDR2 as SQIVND (reference sequence). The CDR3 reads CASARGQNSYEQYF. For the CDR3, the DNA is TGTGCCAGTGCGAGGGGACAGAACTCCTACGAGCAGTACTTC.

A remark on this clonotype: This may come from a read error, since a much larger clone is one base off. The chain joins TRBV13 to TRBJ2-7; the match to TRBD2 covers 9 bases. CDR3 length: 14 amino acids. The J segment lost 6 bases and the V segment lost 5 bases, leaving 8 bases of the junction unmatched. Germline V gene data show CDR1 as PRHDT and CDR2 as FYEKMQ (reference sequence). CDR3 residues: CASSNGLAPREQYF. CDR3 in DNA: TGTGCCAGCAGCAACGGACTAGCGCCCCGCGAGCAGTACTTC.

The rearrangement links TRBV19 to TRBJ1-2; TRBD1 matches at 7 bases. CDR3 size: 16 residues. V gave up 3 bases and J gave up 4 bases; unmatched junction bases: 11. Germline V lookup: CDR1 LNHDA, CDR2 SQIVND (reference sequence). The CDR3 DNA sequence: TGTGCCAGTAGTATGACGGGGAAGGGGGCCTCCTATGGCTACACCTTC. As protein: CASSMTGKGASYGYTF.